The clone carrying this T cell receptor (beta chain) has ten or more counts. Its antigen is as yet unknown. The entry originates in a study of regulatory T cells in long-lasting Graves disease. General study results and limits: Reduced TCR diversity was observed in persistent Graves' patients versus newly diagnosed patients. Persistent disease was characterized by preferential usage of TRBV28, TRBJ1-2 and TRBJ2-5. Rather than thyroid tissue, only peripheral blood underwent study.

Building of the TCR beta libraries involved iRepertoire HTBI primers and Arm-PCR of CDR3 regions. TCRdb analysed the multiplex PCR reads with MiXCR anew, one entry per CDR3 protein. Of 400,000 to 500,000 distinct CDR3 sequences in the sample, 20% to 25% were seen once. V trimming: 6 bases; J trimming: 5 bases; junction bases outside the gene matches: 15. CDR1 and CDR2 (germline): DFQATT, SNEGSKA (reference sequence). The CDR3 length is 15 residues. The sample's time point: persistent/refractory GD, antithyroid drugs over 5 years with positive TRAb. Extracted RNA from PBMCs served as the source of the TCR library. Around 8.2 milliliters of peripheral blood went into EDTA tubes.

The clonotype was recovered from a female donor with Graves disease. The input for sequencing was peripheral blood mononuclear cells (PBMCs), taken when the disease was refractory, from a patient treated with antithyroid drugs. This chain joins TRBV20-1 and TRBJ2-5, with 7 bases identical to TRBD2. The CDR3 sequence: CSARLGEGSWETQYF. In DNA, the CDR3 is TGCAGTGCAAGATTAGGGGAGGGCTCGTGGGAGACCCAGTACTTC.